This is a list of T cell receptor beta chains from one sample in a study of T cell responses to AZD1222 COVID-19 vaccine. This table comes from immunoSEQ multiplex PCR, and its TCRdb copy is limited to in-frame clones, with some not included. The top ten hold about 1% of the sample, which has about 130,000 clones, under 95% seen once. Sequenced material: peripheral blood, taken 28 days after the second AZD1222 dose. The source of these receptors is an adult who received the AZD1222 COVID-19 vaccine. The CDR3 runs from the conserved cysteine through the conserved F or W. The order of the fields is D gene, V gene, J gene, clone size, CDR3 protein. The D gene is left open where the match is weak. Clone sizes are given selectively: once, few, many, or a class where the clone is expanded.

d_call: .
v_call: TRBV6-5
j_call: TRBJ1-2
clone_size: .
cdr3_aa: CASSYSRGYGYTF

d_call: TRBD1
v_call: TRBV7-8
j_call: TRBJ2-5
clone_size: .
cdr3_aa: CASSVWTGEQETQYF

d_call: TRBD1
v_call: TRBV28
j_call: TRBJ1-1
clone_size: .
cdr3_aa: CASSRHSTGRTEAFF

d_call: .
v_call: TRBV25-1
j_call: TRBJ2-7
clone_size: .
cdr3_aa: CASSDRDISYEQYF

d_call: .
v_call: TRBV7-9
j_call: TRBJ1-6
clone_size: .
cdr3_aa: CASSLGTASSYNSPLHF

d_call: TRBD2
v_call: TRBV3-1/TRBV3-2
j_call: TRBJ2-7
clone_size: .
cdr3_aa: CASSQGLAGGYEQYF

d_call: .
v_call: TRBV19
j_call: TRBJ1-4
clone_size: .
cdr3_aa: CASSIRVSLTTNEKLFF

d_call: .
v_call: TRBV18
j_call: TRBJ2-1
clone_size: .
cdr3_aa: CASSPGTPHNEQFF

d_call: TRBD1
v_call: TRBV7-2
j_call: TRBJ1-2
clone_size: .
cdr3_aa: CASSLGQGYGYTF

d_call: .
v_call: TRBV27
j_call: TRBJ2-1
clone_size: .
cdr3_aa: CASSWSSRDEQFF

d_call: TRBD1
v_call: TRBV10-3
j_call: TRBJ1-2
clone_size: .
cdr3_aa: CAISSPRTSGGASIYGYTF

d_call: .
v_call: TRBV7-9
j_call: TRBJ2-1
clone_size: .
cdr3_aa: CASSTGTLRDYNEQFF

d_call: .
v_call: TRBV29-1
j_call: TRBJ1-2
clone_size: once
cdr3_aa: CSVEAAGRGGYGYTF

d_call: TRBD1
v_call: TRBV6-2/TRBV6-3
j_call: TRBJ2-7
clone_size: .
cdr3_aa: CASSQTGQGLYEQYF

d_call: TRBD1
v_call: TRBV5-4
j_call: TRBJ1-2
clone_size: .
cdr3_aa: CASSLGDRGNYGYTF

d_call: TRBD1
v_call: TRBV7-9
j_call: TRBJ2-3
clone_size: .
cdr3_aa: CASSTMTGTGADTQYF

d_call: TRBD1
v_call: TRBV30
j_call: TRBJ1-2
clone_size: .
cdr3_aa: CAWRTRGGDYGYTF

d_call: .
v_call: TRBV6-5
j_call: TRBJ1-4
clone_size: .
cdr3_aa: CASSSSWGTNEKLFF

d_call: TRBD1
v_call: TRBV3-1/TRBV3-2
j_call: TRBJ1-3
clone_size: .
cdr3_aa: CASSPRKGQASGNTIYF

d_call: .
v_call: TRBV7-9
j_call: TRBJ1-5
clone_size: .
cdr3_aa: CASSLETDQPQHF

d_call: TRBD1
v_call: TRBV7-8
j_call: TRBJ1-5
clone_size: .
cdr3_aa: CASSLMDRGSQPQHF

d_call: .
v_call: TRBV5-1
j_call: TRBJ2-2
clone_size: .
cdr3_aa: CASSGRQVNTGELFF

d_call: .
v_call: TRBV19
j_call: TRBJ1-1
clone_size: .
cdr3_aa: CASSILGANTEAFF

d_call: TRBD1
v_call: TRBV24-1
j_call: TRBJ2-3
clone_size: .
cdr3_aa: CATSDSRQGADTQYF

d_call: TRBD1
v_call: TRBV7-7
j_call: TRBJ1-6
clone_size: .
cdr3_aa: CASSFGQGGTLHF

d_call: TRBD1
v_call: TRBV6-5
j_call: TRBJ1-2
clone_size: once
cdr3_aa: CASQGASYGYTF